The 2 T cell receptor beta chains below come from one sample, sequenced in a study of T cell responses to AZD1222 COVID-19 vaccine (dated by TCRdb to the early 2020s). This sample's time point label indicates: about 28 days (+/-7) after the second vaccine dose. This specimen's treatment or condition label, per the study, means: meningococcal conjugate vaccine given as trial control. Libraries came from the immunoSEQ multiplex PCR assay. TCRdb obtained this table from immuneACCESS and retained in-frame rearrangements with V and J assigned. These tables miss some clones; where compared with another copy, unresolved V genes account for less than half of the shortfall, and the remainder is unexplained. The table for this sample lists about 75,000 clones; approximately 90% of them were counted only once. The top ten clonotypes cover approximately 11% of the sample. The sequenced sample was peripheral blood, obtained 28 days after the second dose of the MenACWY control vaccine. The receptors were sampled from an adult who received the MenACWY meningococcal vaccine as a control.

The chain joins TRBV12-3 or TRBV12-4 to TRBJ1-1, with unresolved D. The V end lost 2 bases, the J end lost 3 bases, and 7 bases lay between the germline ends. The length of the CDR3 is 13 residues. As DNA, the CDR3 is TGTGCCAGCAGTTTATCGTTGGACACTGAAGCTTTCTTT. This codes for CASSLSLDTEAFF.

The chain uses TRBV4-2 and TRBJ1-1; no definite D call. With 4 bases removed from V and 3 bases from J, the gap between germline ends came to 12 bases. Germline CDR1 LGHNA, CDR2 YNFKEQ. This CDR3 spans 14 amino acids. The CDR3 loop reads CASSREALDTEAFF. For the CDR3, the DNA is TGTGCCAGCAGCCGAGAGGCCCTAGACACTGAAGCTTTCTTT.